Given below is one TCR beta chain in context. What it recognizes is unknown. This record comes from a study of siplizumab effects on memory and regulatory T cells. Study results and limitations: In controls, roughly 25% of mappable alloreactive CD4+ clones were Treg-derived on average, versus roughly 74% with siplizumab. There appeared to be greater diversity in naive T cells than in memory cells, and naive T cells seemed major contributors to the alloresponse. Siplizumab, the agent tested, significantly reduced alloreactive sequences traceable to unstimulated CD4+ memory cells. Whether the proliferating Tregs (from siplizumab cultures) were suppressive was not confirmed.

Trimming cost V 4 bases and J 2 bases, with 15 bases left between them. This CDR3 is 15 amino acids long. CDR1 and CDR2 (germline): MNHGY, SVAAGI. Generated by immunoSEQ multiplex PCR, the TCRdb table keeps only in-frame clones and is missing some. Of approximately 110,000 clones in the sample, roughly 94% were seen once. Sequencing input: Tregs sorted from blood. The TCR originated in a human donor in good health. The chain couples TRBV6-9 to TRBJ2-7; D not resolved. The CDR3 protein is CASSSTSDGTYEQYF. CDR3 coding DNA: TGTGCCAGCAGTTCGACCTCGGACGGAACCTACGAGCAGTACTTC.